These 15 T cell receptor beta chains were all obtained from the same sample, sequenced in a study of blood T cell repertoires in COVID-19. Some clones are missing from TCRdb's copy, which holds only in-frame ones; the method was immunoSEQ multiplex PCR. This table holds over 200,000 clones, approximately 82% found once. Source material: peripheral blood. The receptors come from an elderly man with acute or convalescent COVID-19.

The V gene is TRBV7-2, the J gene TRBJ2-7, with 7 bases identical to TRBD1. The CDR3 length is 15 residues. Germline V lookup: CDR1 SGHTA, CDR2 FQGNSA. With 5 bases clipped from V and 7 bases from J, the junction kept 14 bases outside the gene matches. The CDR3: CASSKITGVRVEQYF. The DNA of the CDR3 is TGTGCCAGCAGCAAGATAACAGGGGTACGGGTGGAGCAGTACTTC.

V gene TRBV27 combines with J gene TRBJ2-7; 12 bases fit TRBD2. Germline V gives CDR1 MNHEY, CDR2 SMNVEV (reference sequence). The CDR3 runs to 18 residues. After removal of 0 bases from V and 0 bases from J, the junction contained 6 bases not matched to a gene. In nucleotides, the CDR3 is TGTGCCAGCAGTTTATCGACAGTGACTAGCGGGAGCTCCTACGAGCAGTACTTC. This translates into CASSLSTVTSGSSYEQYF.

This clone was seen a few times. This chain connects TRBV5-5 to TRBJ2-7; possibly TRBD1 for D (5 bases). CDR3 size: 15 residues. The V and J ends lost 4 bases and 3 bases respectively, with 17 bases between them. CDR1 SGHKS and CDR2 YYEKEE come from the germline V gene (reference sequence). CDR3 coding DNA: TGTGCCAGCAGCACAACAGGCGGTAACCTCTACGAGCAGTACTTC. This codes for CASSTTGGNLYEQYF.

The chain recombines TRBV7-2 with TRBJ1-2; 10 bases agree with TRBD1. CDR1 is SGHTA and CDR2 is FQGNSA in the germline V gene. This CDR3 contains 16 residues. With 5 bases clipped from V and 7 bases from J, the junction kept 13 bases outside the gene matches. CDR3 in amino acids: CASSLSTTGGTGGYTF. CDR3 in DNA: TGTGCCAGCAGCCTGTCCACGACAGGGGGCACGGGTGGCTACACCTTC.

The rearrangement joins TRBV27 to TRBJ2-7; weak D call: TRBD1 (6 bases). This CDR3 comprises 14 residues. Germline-derived CDR1 and CDR2 are MNHEY and SMNVEV (reference sequence). Deletions cut 4 bases from V and 0 bases from J, with 10 bases between. In DNA, the CDR3 is TGTGCCAGCAGTTCTCAGGGGACCTCCTACGAGCAGTACTTC. The encoded protein is CASSSQGTSYEQYF.

This clone has a handful of counts. The V and J genes are TRBV2 and TRBJ2-7; 7 nucleotides match TRBD1. The V gene end was trimmed by 7 bases and the J gene end by 5 bases; junction bases not matched to a gene: 5. Germline lookup yields CDR1 SNHLY and CDR2 FYNNEI. CDR3 length: 12 amino acids. The CDR3 DNA reads as TGTGCCAGCATCCGACAGGGAAACGAGCAGTACTTC. It codes for CASIRQGNEQYF.

The chain carries TRBV3-1 (or the pseudogene TRBV3-2) and TRBJ2-3; D is perhaps TRBD1 (5 bases). Germline-derived CDR1 and CDR2 are LGHDT and YNNKEL (reference sequence). The CDR3 loop spans 13 amino acids. Trimming cost V 0 bases and J 9 bases, with 10 bases left between them. CDR3 sequence reads: CASSQDHGATQYF. The CDR3, as DNA: TGTGCCAGCAGCCAAGATCATGGGGCCACGCAGTATTTT.

The gene calls are TRBV24-1 and TRBJ1-2, with 8 bases lining up with TRBD1. There are 15 residues in the CDR3. Trimming took 4 bases from V and 4 from J; bases not matched to a gene: 7. Germline CDR1 and CDR2: KGHDR and SFDVKD. CDR3 in DNA: TGTGCCACCAGTGACAGGACAGGGAGCGGCTATGGCTACACCTTC. Protein sequence: CATSDRTGSGYGYTF.

V usage is TRBV5-4 and J usage is TRBJ2-1, with 11 nucleotides matching TRBD1. This CDR3 contains 15 residues. The germline V gene has CDR1 SGHNT and CDR2 YYREEE (reference sequence). J gave up 7 bases and V 4 bases, and 7 bases lay outside the gene matches. The CDR3 region has the DNA TGTGCCAGCAGCCATGGGGGACAGGGGGTAAATGAGCAGTTCTTC. Its translation: CASSHGGQGVNEQFF.

The V call is TRBV27, the J call TRBJ2-7; the match to TRBD1 covers 8 bases. The CDR3 is 16 residues long. The germline gives CDR1 MNHEY, CDR2 SMNVEV (reference sequence). Trimming removed 6 bases from V and 5 bases from J; junction bases left unmatched: 15. The CDR3 nucleotides read TGTGCCAGCAGAGCCGCCGGGACAGGAAGGGGCAACGAGCAGTACTTC. Protein: CASRAAGTGRGNEQYF.

In its sample, this clone was seen once. This chain uses TRBV27 with TRBJ2-7, with D unclear. Germline CDR1 reads MNHEY; CDR2 reads SMNVEV (reference sequence). CDR3 size: 12 residues. V gave up 2 bases and J gave up 4 bases, with 6 bases separating them. CDR3 sequence (DNA): TGTGCCAGCAGTTTAGACGGGTACGAGCAGTACTTC. Translating gives CASSLDGYEQYF.

This clone was counted only a few times. This chain links TRBV30 with TRBJ1-2; 7 bases are shared with TRBD1. The V gene's germline CDR1 is GTSNPN and CDR2 SVGIG (reference sequence). Trimming cost V 3 bases and J 6 bases; bases outside gene matches: 7. The CDR3 sequence is 13 residues long. CDR3 DNA sequence: TGTGCCTGGAGCACAGGGGCTTATGATGGCTACACCTTC. It specifies CAWSTGAYDGYTF.

The V and J genes are TRBV5-4 and TRBJ1-4, with 11 bases fitting TRBD1. CDR3 size: 14 residues. Unmatched junction bases numbered 2, after V lost 3 bases and J lost 7 bases. Germline V lookup: CDR1 SGHNT, CDR2 YYREEE (reference sequence). The CDR3 reads CASSWGQGGEKLFF. The CDR3 bases are TGTGCCAGCAGCTGGGGACAGGGGGGTGAAAAACTGTTTTTT. Full variable domain (outside the CDR3, taken from reference TRBV5-4 and TRBJ1-4): ETGVTQSPTHLIKTRGQQVTLRCSSQSGHNTVSWYQQALGQGPQFIFQYYREEENGRGNFPPRFSGLQFPNYSSELNVNALELDDSALYLCASSWGQGGEKLFFGSGTQLSVL.

This clone occurred once. The V call is TRBV11-2, the J call TRBJ2-5, with D tentatively TRBD2 (7 bases). V lost 0 bases and J 7 bases, leaving 24 bases between the germline ends. The CDR3 is 18 amino acids. Germline V gene sequence: CDR1 SGHAT, CDR2 FQNNGV. The CDR3 sequence is CASSLEWGGRDAKTTQYF. In DNA, the CDR3 is TGTGCCAGCAGCTTAGAATGGGGGGGCAGAGATGCTAAGACGACCCAGTACTTC.

The chain joins TRBV19 to TRBJ1-5; D gene ambiguous. The CDR3 is 13 amino acids. With 4 bases removed from V and 6 bases from J, the gap between germline ends came to 10 bases. The germline V gene has CDR1 LNHDA and CDR2 SQIVND (reference sequence). CDR3 sequence (DNA): TGTGCCAGTAGTAGGGAGGTCGGTCAGCCCCAGCATTTT. It encodes CASSREVGQPQHF.